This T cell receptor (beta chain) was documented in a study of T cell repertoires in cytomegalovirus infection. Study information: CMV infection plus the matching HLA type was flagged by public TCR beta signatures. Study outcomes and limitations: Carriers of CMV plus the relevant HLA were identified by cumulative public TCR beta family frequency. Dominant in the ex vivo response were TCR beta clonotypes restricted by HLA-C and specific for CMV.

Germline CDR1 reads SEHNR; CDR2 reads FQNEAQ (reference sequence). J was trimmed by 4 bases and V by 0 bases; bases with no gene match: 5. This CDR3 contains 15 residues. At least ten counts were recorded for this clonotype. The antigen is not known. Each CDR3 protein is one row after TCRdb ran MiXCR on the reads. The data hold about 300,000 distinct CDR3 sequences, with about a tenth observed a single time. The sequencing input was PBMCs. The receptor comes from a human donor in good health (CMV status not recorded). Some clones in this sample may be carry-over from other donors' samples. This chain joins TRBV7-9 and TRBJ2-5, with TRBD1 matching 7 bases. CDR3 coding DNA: TGTGCCAGCAGCTTAGCAGGGGGCTGGGGAGAGACCCAGTACTTC. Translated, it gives CASSLAGGWGETQYF.